This TCR beta chain was captured by sequencing in a study of regulatory T cells in long-lasting Graves disease. Indicated time point: newly diagnosed GD, antithyroid drugs for less than 3 months. Preparation of the TCR library used RNA extracted from PBMCs. Sequencing libraries for TCR beta were prepared with iRepertoire HTBI primers and Arm-PCR of CDR3 regions. TCRdb used MiXCR to reprocess the multiplex PCR reads, holding one entry per CDR3 protein. The sample consists of about 540,000 distinct CDR3 sequences, roughly 14% of them appearing once. This clonotype was recorded many times. The antigen is not known. Study results and caveats: Persistent Graves' patients showed less TCR diversity than newly diagnosed patients showed.

Trimming cost V 2 bases and J 6 bases, with 11 bases left between them. The CDR3 is 13 amino acids. These data also featured in a second study, about T cells in Graves' hyperthyroidism and ophthalmopathy. From that paper: Using the HTBI primer set, a first-round RT-PCR was run on the TCR CDR3.

The starting material was peripheral blood mononuclear cells (PBMCs), obtained at new diagnosis, from a patient treated with antithyroid drugs. The TCR was taken from a man aged 25 to 45 with Graves disease. The genes are TRBV12-3 or TRBV12-4 and TRBJ2-7; D ambiguous. DNA of the CDR3: TGTGCCAGCAGTTTACGGCCAAACGTCGAGCAGTACTTC. As protein: CASSLRPNVEQYF.